This T cell receptor beta chain is drawn from a study of cytomegalovirus exposure and HLA in healthy donors. Deletions cut 2 bases from V and 1 base from J, with 8 bases between. The germline gives CDR1 SGHTA, CDR2 FQGNSA. The CDR3 length is 14 residues. Worth noting for this clone: Its antigen is unknown.

The study, taken as a whole, reports: Relative to equally common others, HLA-associated TCR beta chains showed greater clonal expansion in a later analysis. One variant, a missense change in DCLRE1C, was linked in a later analysis to TCR beta V- and J-gene trimming. Analyses of presence/absence relied on an assumption of roughly uniform sequencing depth across donors. Per a prior analysis, the majority of TCR beta V segments were productive roughly 87% or roughly 30% of the time.

PCR used 60 Vbeta primers and 13 Jbeta primers. Assay used: immunoSEQ multiplex PCR; TCRdb lists only in-frame clones, some missing. The table has about 110,000 clones, around 87% seen once. The sample was PBMCs. The chain couples TRBV7-2 to TRBJ1-1, with D possibly TRBD1 on 5 matching bases. The clonotype comes from a man aged 35 to 55 in good health and CMV-seronegative. This CDR3 is CASSLRTPNTEAFF. In nucleotides, the CDR3 is TGTGCCAGCAGCTTAAGGACACCGAACACTGAAGCTTTCTTT.